Below, 17 T cell receptor beta chains from the same sample are listed, as sequenced in a study of T cell changes during pregnancy in multiple sclerosis. Sequencing used immunoSEQ multiplex PCR; TCRdb keeps in-frame clones, though not all of them. The sample consists of roughly 30,000 clones, 75% to 90% of them appearing once. The specimen comprised CD4+ T cells from peripheral blood mononuclear cells, sampled in the first trimester of pregnancy. The source is a female donor in good health, enrolled as a control in a pregnancy study.

The chain couples TRBV2 to TRBJ1-4, with D unresolved. The germline CDR1 and CDR2 sequences are SNHLY and FYNNEI. The CDR3 is 11 residues long. V lost 6 bases to trimming and J lost 8 bases, with 7 bases between them. The CDR3 loop is CASRGGEKLFF. The CDR3, as DNA: TGTGCCAGCAGGGGAGGGGAAAAACTGTTTTTT.

The chain couples TRBV18 to TRBJ1-1; 10 nucleotides align to TRBD1. Trimming cost V 7 bases and J 6 bases; bases outside gene matches: 8. Germline CDR1 is KGHSH and CDR2 is LQKENI. The CDR3 totals 14 residues. CDR3 nucleotide sequence: TGTGCCAGCTTCCTGAGACAGGGGGCGGCTGAAGCTTTCTTT. Protein product: CASFLRQGAAEAFF.

This chain joins TRBV19 and TRBJ2-3; TRBD1 aligns across 8 bases. V trimming: 4 bases; J trimming: 13 bases; junction bases outside the gene matches: 13. CDR1 is LNHDA, CDR2 SQIVND, per germline (reference sequence). The CDR3 loop spans 14 amino acids. The chain's CDR3 is CASSRNTGTGLKYF. CDR3 DNA: TGTGCCAGTAGTAGAAACACCGGGACAGGACTAAAGTATTTT.

This chain uses TRBV2 with TRBJ1-2; TRBD1 matches at 7 bases. V shed 7 bases, J shed 8 bases, and the junction held 13 bases outside the gene matches. CDR1 and CDR2 from the germline V gene are SNHLY and FYNNEI. The CDR3 runs 14 residues. CDR3 sequence reads: CASNSGTAGQGYTF. In DNA, the CDR3 is TGTGCCAGCAACTCCGGGACAGCCGGCCAGGGCTACACCTTC.

This chain links TRBV7-2 with TRBJ1-5; 9 bases are shared with TRBD1. The V segment lost 5 bases and the J segment 7 bases; nucleotides outside the gene matches: 6. CDR3 length: 14 amino acids. The germline V gene encodes CDR1 SGHTA and CDR2 FQGNSA. The CDR3: CASSPGTGNQPQHF. CDR3 sequence (DNA): TGTGCCAGCAGCCCAGGGACAGGGAACCAGCCCCAGCATTTT.

The CDR3 loop is CASSLELAGANEQFF. CDR3 in DNA: TGCGCCAGCAGCTTGGAACTAGCGGGAGCCAATGAGCAGTTCTTC. The chain combines TRBV5-1 with TRBJ2-1, with 11 bases aligning to TRBD2. From germline, CDR1 is SGHRS and CDR2 YFSETQ. The CDR3 has 15 amino acids. Unmatched junction bases numbered 2, after V lost 0 bases and J lost 6 bases.

This clone occurred once. V gene TRBV6-5 combines with J gene TRBJ2-4; D unclear. The CDR3 extends over 14 amino acids. Trimming left V 5 bases short and J 0 bases short, with 8 bases between. The germline V gene has CDR1 MNHEY and CDR2 SVGAGI. The CDR3 bases are TGTGCCAGCAGTCGTTCCCTAGCCAAAAACATTCAGTACTTC. It codes for CASSRSLAKNIQYF.

The chain uses TRBV28 and TRBJ1-2; no clear D gene. Germline V gives CDR1 MDHEN, CDR2 SYDVKM. CDR3 length: 13 residues. V dropped 2 bases and J dropped 5 bases, with 9 bases sitting between them. The CDR3 loop is CASSLEGEYGYTF. For the CDR3, the DNA is TGTGCCAGCAGTTTAGAGGGCGAATATGGCTACACCTTC.

This clone was seen only a few times. The rearrangement uses TRBV6-1 and TRBJ2-5; 7 bases line up with TRBD1. This CDR3 has 15 residues. Germline-derived CDR1 and CDR2 are MNHNS and SASEGT. The J segment lost 2 bases and the V segment lost 6 bases, leaving 9 bases of the junction unmatched. The CDR3 loop is CASSRTGNGQETQYF. The CDR3 DNA reads TGTGCCAGCAGCAGGACAGGAAATGGGCAAGAGACCCAGTACTTC.

In its sample, this clone is medium-sized (0.01 to 0.1%). This chain connects TRBV11-2 to TRBJ1-3; the D gene is possibly TRBD1 (5 bases). CDR1 and CDR2 (germline): SGHAT, FQNNGV. This CDR3 has 17 residues. V dropped 3 bases and J dropped 0 bases, with 15 bases sitting between them. CDR3 in DNA: TGTGCCAGCAGCTTGGGAACAGGCCTACTCTCTGGAAACACCATATATTTT. Translating it yields CASSLGTGLLSGNTIYF.

This sequence joins TRBV10-2 and TRBJ2-4; D is unresolved. Germline lookup yields CDR1 WSHSY and CDR2 SAAADI. This CDR3 is built from 16 residues. Between the trimmed V and J ends, which lost 3 bases and 0 bases, there was a span of 12 bases. The CDR3 nucleotides are TGCGCCAGCAGTGACTCTCTACAGTTAGCCAAAAACATTCAGTACTTC. This encodes CASSDSLQLAKNIQYF.

The chain carries TRBV28 and TRBJ2-4; 9 bases are shared with TRBD2. CDR3 length equals 15 residues. V trimming: 5 bases; J trimming: 6 bases; junction bases outside the gene matches: 8. Germline V gene sequence: CDR1 MDHEN, CDR2 SYDVKM. CDR3 sequence (DNA): TGTGCCAGCAGTGCTAGCGGGGAAGGTGGAAACATTCAGTACTTC. This gives the protein CASSASGEGGNIQYF.

The J gene is TRBJ2-1, the V gene TRBV5-1, with 10 bases aligning to TRBD2. The CDR3 is made up of 17 amino acids. The V segment lost 5 bases and the J segment 8 bases; nucleotides outside the gene matches: 16. The germline V gene encodes CDR1 SGHRS and CDR2 YFSETQ. CDR3 nucleotide sequence: TGCGCCAGCAGTTCGGGAAAACTAGCGGGATTAGTCGATGAGCAGTTCTTC. Translating it yields CASSSGKLAGLVDEQFF.

V usage is TRBV4-3 and J usage is TRBJ1-2, with unresolved D. CDR3 length: 13 residues. Trimming pared 5 bases from V and 1 base from J, leaving 8 bases between. Germline V gives CDR1 LGHNA, CDR2 YSLEER. CDR3 nucleotides: TGCGCCAGCAGCGAAACAGTTAACTATGGCTACACCTTC. It yields the protein CASSETVNYGYTF.

This sequence joins TRBV15 and TRBJ1-5; no clear D gene. V was trimmed by 2 bases and J by 2 bases, leaving 7 bases between them. Looked up from germline, CDR1 is LNHNV and CDR2 is YYDKDF (reference sequence). This CDR3 is 14 amino acids long. The CDR3 reads CATSRYRGNQPQHF. CDR3 DNA: TGTGCCACCAGCAGATACAGAGGCAATCAGCCCCAGCATTTT.

The J gene is TRBJ1-2, the V gene TRBV28; unclear D gene. This CDR3 is built from 14 residues. Germline CDR1 MDHEN, CDR2 SYDVKM. Trimming left V 6 bases short and J 6 bases short, with 17 bases between. The CDR3 loop is CASSLLAGSHGYTF. The CDR3 DNA reads TGTGCCAGCAGCCTGCTTGCCGGGAGCCATGGCTACACCTTC.

The CDR3 region is CASSFFPGGIGYGYTF. The CDR3 region has the DNA TGTGCCAGCAGCTTTTTTCCTGGAGGGATCGGCTATGGCTACACCTTC. J is TRBJ1-2 and V is TRBV7-9, with D unclear. This CDR3 has 16 amino acids. Germline loops: CDR1 SEHNR, CDR2 FQNEAQ (reference sequence). The V end was cut by 3 bases, the J end by 4 bases, with 18 bases between.